This is a list of T cell receptor beta chains from one sample in a study of shared clonotypes between healthy human individuals. Generated by immunoSEQ multiplex PCR, the TCRdb table keeps only in-frame clones and is missing some. Among some 1.5 million clones listed, approximately 98% were seen once. Sequencing was performed on naive CD4+ T cells sorted from blood. The source of these receptors is a man aged 25 to 40 in good health. The CDR3 runs from the conserved cysteine through the conserved F or W. The order of the fields is clone size, V gene, J gene, D gene, CDR3 DNA, CDR3 protein. D genes are given only for firm matches. Clone size is shown for a subset of rows, as once, few, many or a class of expanded clone.

.	TRBV7-9	TRBJ2-7	TRBD2	TGTGCCAGCAGCTCAAGGGGGGGACTAGCGGGTTCCTACGAGCAGTACTTC	CASSSRGGLAGSYEQYF
.	TRBV4-1	TRBJ2-2	.	TGCGCCAGCAGCCAAGATCAGGGAGTTTCCGGGGAGCTGTTTTTT	CASSQDQGVSGELFF
.	TRBV7-9	TRBJ2-5	TRBD2	TGTGCCAGCAGCTTATCTAGCGGTCCGCGGTCCCAGTACTTC	CASSLSSGPRSQYF
.	TRBV27	TRBJ2-2	TRBD2	TGTGCCAGCAGTTTATTAGCGGGGATCAAGGGTGGGGAGCTGTTTTTT	CASSLLAGIKGGELFF
.	TRBV2	TRBJ2-1	TRBD2	TGTGCCAGCAAACTGACTAGCGGGAGCTCCAATGAGCAGTTCTTC	CASKLTSGSSNEQFF
.	TRBV7-2	TRBJ2-7	.	TGTGCCAGCAGCTTAGATACTTGGGAACGGGAGCAGTACTTC	CASSLDTWEREQYF
.	TRBV18	TRBJ2-5	TRBD2	TGTGCCAGCTCACCAAAAATCGGGGGGAGACAAGAGACCCAGTACTTC	CASSPKIGGRQETQYF
.	TRBV18	TRBJ2-7	.	TGTGCCAGCTCACGGGTAGGTGACGAGCAGTACTTC	CASSRVGDEQYF
.	TRBV25-1	TRBJ2-5	.	TGTGCCAGCAGTGACGGCGACAGGCAAGAGACCCAGTACTTC	CASSDGDRQETQYF
.	TRBV5-4	TRBJ2-7	.	TGTGCCAGCAGCCGGACGGGACATTACGAGCAGTACTTC	CASSRTGHYEQYF
.	TRBV10-3	TRBJ2-5	.	TGTGCCATCAGTGAGCCCCGAGACCACAAAGAGACCCAGTACTTC	CAISEPRDHKETQYF
.	TRBV15	TRBJ2-1	.	TGTGCCACCAGCAGAGATCATGGGGGGTTTTCCTACAATGAGCAGTTCTTC	CATSRDHGGFSYNEQFF
.	TRBV7-6	TRBJ2-1	.	TGTGCCAGCAGCTTACGCGACAGGGAGGAATTCTTC	CASSLRDREEFF
.	TRBV20-1	TRBJ2-7	TRBD2	TGCAGTGCTAGAGCTAGCGGCGAGCAGTACTTC	CSARASGEQYF
.	TRBV5-4	TRBJ1-5	.	TGTGCCAGCAGCTTGGGAGGACAGAGAAATCAGCCCCAGCATTTT	CASSLGGQRNQPQHF
.	TRBV28	TRBJ2-7	.	TGTGCCAGCAGCCCAAGTTCGGGCAGAGGGGGATACGAGCAGTACTTC	CASSPSSGRGGYEQYF
.	TRBV7-6	TRBJ1-4	.	TGTGCCAGCAGCCTGGTGGGACACAGGCTGGAAAAACTGTTTTTT	CASSLVGHRLEKLFF
.	TRBV7-9	TRBJ2-1	TRBD2	TGTGCCAGCAGCTTCGTAGCGGGAGGGCCGGGTGAGCAGTTCTTC	CASSFVAGGPGEQFF
.	TRBV5-1	TRBJ2-1	TRBD2	TGCGCCAGCAGCCCGGGACTAGCGGGAGGAAAGTCCTACAATGAGCAGTTCTTC	CASSPGLAGGKSYNEQFF
.	TRBV15	TRBJ1-1	.	TGTGCCACCAGCAGGCGGAACAAATCAGCTTTCTTT	CATSRRNKSAFF
.	TRBV19	TRBJ2-3	.	TGTGCCTGGGGGATTCCAGCTGATTACCCAGATACGCAGTATTTT	CAWGIPADYPDTQYF
once	TRBV7-7	TRBJ2-5	TRBD2	TGTGCCAGCAGCTTAGCCCCCGGGACTAGCGGGACGCCGAGAACCCAGTACTTC	CASSLAPGTSGTPRTQYF
.	TRBV7-3	TRBJ2-1	TRBD1	TGTGCCAGCAGCTTCGGGGCAGGGGGAAGTGAGCAGTTCTTC	CASSFGAGGSEQFF